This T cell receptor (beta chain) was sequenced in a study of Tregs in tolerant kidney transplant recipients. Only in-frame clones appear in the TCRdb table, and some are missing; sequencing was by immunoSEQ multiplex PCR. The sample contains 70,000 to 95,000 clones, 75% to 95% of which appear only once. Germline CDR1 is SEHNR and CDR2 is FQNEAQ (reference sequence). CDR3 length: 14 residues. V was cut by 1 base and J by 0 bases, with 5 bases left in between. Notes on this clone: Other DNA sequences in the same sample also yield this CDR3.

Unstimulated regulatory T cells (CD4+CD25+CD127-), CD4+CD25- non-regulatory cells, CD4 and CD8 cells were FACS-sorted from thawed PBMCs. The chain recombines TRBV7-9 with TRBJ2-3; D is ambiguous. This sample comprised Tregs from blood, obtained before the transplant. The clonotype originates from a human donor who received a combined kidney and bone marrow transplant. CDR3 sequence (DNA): TGTGCCAGCAGCTTAGGCCTTAGCACAGATACGCAGTATTTT. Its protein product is CASSLGLSTDTQYF. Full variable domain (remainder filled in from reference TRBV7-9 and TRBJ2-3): DTGVSQNPRHKITKRGQNVTFRCDPISEHNRLYWYRQTLGQGPEFLTYFQNEAQLEKSRLLSDRFSAERPKGSFSTLEIQRTEQGDSAMYLCASSLGLSTDTQYFGPGTRLTVL.